This TCR beta chain comes out of a study of blood T cell repertoires in COVID-19. Study summary: Collection of acute and convalescent COVID-19 samples took place in the United States, Italy and Spain. Sample material is recorded as cDNA or gDNA derived from T cells, B-cell-depleted T cells, or PBMCs.

The authors' processing: Cell counts per sample came from amplifying reference gene primers. TCRdb's copy holds only in-frame clones and misses some; the assay was immunoSEQ multiplex PCR. V, J and clone size are taken as reported in that table, and D and trimming were inferred from the DNA itself. Found here are 150,000 to 200,000 clones, around 76% of them singletons; the top ten hold almost 8.5%. The CDR3 contains 18 residues. CDR1 is MNHEY and CDR2 is SVGEGT in the germline V gene. V trimming: 4 bases; J trimming: 3 bases; junction bases outside the gene matches: 14. The chain combines TRBV6-2 or TRBV6-3 with TRBJ2-3, with 9 bases lining up with TRBD2. Source material: peripheral blood. This receptor was taken from a woman between 70 and 85 years old with acute or convalescent COVID-19. In DNA form, the CDR3 reads TGTGCCAGCAGTTCCAACTCGGGGAGCGGGGGGCTAACAGATACGCAGTATTTT. It specifies CASSSNSGSGGLTDTQYF.